The 13 T cell receptor beta chains reported below all come from one sample, sequenced in a study of CD8 T cells in Susac syndrome. RNA, at roughly 0.5 to 1 ug, was reverse transcribed with random hexamers. Each CDR3 protein gets one entry after TCRdb re-called the immunoSEQ multiplex PCR reads with MiXCR. The sample lists some 160,000 distinct CDR3 sequences; about 94% were seen once. Sequencing was carried out using CD4+ T cells from PBMCs. These receptors all stem from a human donor with Susac syndrome.

This clonotype has only a few counts. The chain uses TRBV29-1 and TRBJ2-3; unclear D gene. This CDR3 spans 11 amino acids. From germline, CDR1 is SQVTM and CDR2 ANQGSEA. V lost 3 bases, J lost 0 bases, and 1 base lay in between. CDR3 residues: CSVESTDTQYF. CDR3 DNA: TGCAGCGTTGAGAGCACAGATACGCAGTATTTT.

The genes are TRBV24-1 and TRBJ2-1, with TRBD2 matching over 7 bases. The CDR3 is 17 residues long. CDR1 is KGHDR and CDR2 is SFDVKD in the germline V gene. V trimming: 5 bases; J trimming: 1 base; junction bases outside the gene matches: 10. The CDR3 nucleotides are TGTGCCACCAGTGTAGGAGGCGGGAGCCGATCCTACAATGAGCAGTTCTTC. It codes for CATSVGGGSRSYNEQFF.

The chain has TRBV20-1 and TRBJ1-2; D remains ambiguous. Germline assignment: CDR1 DFQATT and CDR2 SNEGSKA (reference sequence). The CDR3 contains 9 residues. V lost 5 bases to trimming and J lost 3 bases, with 1 base between them. CDR3 loop: CSADYGYTF. The CDR3 region has the DNA TGCAGTGCTGACTATGGCTACACCTTC.

The chain links TRBV20-1 to TRBJ1-2; 8 bases align to TRBD1. J was trimmed by 5 bases and V by 6 bases; bases with no gene match: 8. CDR1 and CDR2 from the germline V gene are DFQATT and SNEGSKA (reference sequence). The CDR3 has 13 residues. The CDR3 loop is CSAVDRAVYGYTF. In DNA, the CDR3 is TGCAGTGCCGTGGACAGGGCCGTATATGGCTACACCTTC.

This clonotype showed up just once. This chain uses TRBV20-1 with TRBJ1-4; tentative D call: TRBD1 (6 bases). CDR1 is DFQATT and CDR2 is SNEGSKA in the germline V gene (reference sequence). Trimming removed 0 bases at V and 8 bases at J, with 10 bases between. This CDR3 has 13 amino acids. CDR3 amino acids: CSARERGNEKLFF. CDR3 sequence (DNA): TGCAGTGCTAGAGAGAGGGGGAACGAAAAACTGTTTTTT.

The chain recombines TRBV29-1 with TRBJ2-1; TRBD2 agrees at 15 bases. The length of the CDR3 is 14 residues. Looked up from germline, CDR1 is SQVTM and CDR2 is ANQGSEA. Trimming at V came to 7 bases and at J to 7 bases, leaving 5 bases not matched to a gene. The CDR3 DNA reads as TGCAGCGCTGGACTAGCGGGGGGGCCTAATGAGCAGTTCTTC. Translated: CSAGLAGGPNEQFF.

CDR3 sequence reads: CASSLANTPNTEAFF. Written as DNA, the CDR3 is TGTGCCAGCAGCTTAGCAAATACACCTAACACTGAAGCTTTCTTT. The genes are TRBV11-2 and TRBJ1-1; D ambiguous. Deletions cut 1 base from V and 2 bases from J, with 11 bases between. The CDR3 runs 15 residues. From germline, CDR1 is SGHAT and CDR2 FQNNGV.

This CDR3 reads CASKEETQYF. The CDR3 DNA reads TGTGCCAGCAAAGAAGAGACCCAGTACTTC. The chain links TRBV2 to TRBJ2-5; D is unclear. Germline loops: CDR1 SNHLY, CDR2 FYNNEI. CDR3 length: 10 residues. Trimming removed 7 bases from V and 3 bases from J, with 3 bases in between.

This chain links TRBV30 with TRBJ1-2; TRBD1 agrees at 7 bases. Germline V gene lookup returns CDR1 GTSNPN and CDR2 SVGIG (reference sequence). The J segment lost 2 bases and the V segment lost 4 bases, leaving 1 base of the junction unmatched. The CDR3 covers 12 residues. The CDR3 region has the DNA TGTGCCTGGACAGGGGGGAACTATGGCTACACCTTC. This codes for CAWTGGNYGYTF.

The V gene is TRBV7-3, the J gene TRBJ2-3, with 8 nucleotides matching TRBD1. This CDR3 region has 12 residues. Germline V lookup: CDR1 SGHTA, CDR2 FQGTGA. V was pared by 5 bases and J by 8 bases, with 3 bases of the junction left unmatched. CDR3 protein: CASSPGGVTQYF. Here the CDR3 DNA reads TGTGCCAGCAGCCCAGGGGGCGTTACGCAGTATTTT.

This chain connects TRBV6-4 to TRBJ2-1, with 13 bases identical to TRBD2. Trimming at V came to 2 bases and at J to 8 bases, leaving 6 bases not matched to a gene. Looked up from germline, CDR1 is MRHNA and CDR2 is SNTAGT. The CDR3 is made up of 16 amino acids. CDR3 DNA: TGTGCCAGCAGTGACGGAGGGACTAGCGGGATCGATGAGCAGTTCTTC. Protein: CASSDGGTSGIDEQFF.

This rearrangement joins TRBV7-9 to TRBJ1-2; D is uncertain. Germline V CDR1 and CDR2: SEHNR, FQNEAQ (reference sequence). The CDR3 has 13 residues. The V gene lost 6 bases and the J gene lost 8 bases, with 16 bases spanning the gap. CDR3 loop: CASSYDDFGGYTF. CDR3 nucleotide sequence: TGTGCCAGCAGTTACGACGATTTTGGGGGCTACACCTTC.

The chain links TRBV7-8 to TRBJ2-5, with D unclear. V was clipped by 6 bases and J by 5 bases, with 13 bases between them. This CDR3 has 13 amino acids. CDR1 and CDR2 (germline): SGHVS, FQNEAQ. CDR3 loop: CASRPRAEETQYF. The DNA of the CDR3 is TGTGCCAGCAGGCCAAGGGCTGAGGAGACCCAGTACTTC.